These 30 T cell receptor beta chains were all obtained from the same sample, sequenced in a study of cytomegalovirus exposure and HLA in healthy donors. Only in-frame clones appear in the TCRdb table, and some are missing; sequencing was by immunoSEQ multiplex PCR. Among about 300,000 clones, 88% were seen once, and the ten largest hold over 0.85%. Sequencing was performed on PBMCs. These receptors were obtained from a woman between 18 and 30 years old in good health and CMV-seronegative.

This rearrangement joins TRBV5-4 to TRBJ2-7; 7 nucleotides match TRBD2. This CDR3 contains 14 residues. The germline gives CDR1 SGHNT, CDR2 YYREEE (reference sequence). V gave up 0 bases and J gave up 6 bases; unmatched junction bases: 6. The CDR3 DNA reads as TGTGCCAGCAGCTTGGCCGGGGAGGGGACCGAGCAGTACTTC. As protein: CASSLAGEGTEQYF.

This chain joins TRBV6-1 and TRBJ2-2, with TRBD2 identical over 7 bases. Germline assignment: CDR1 MNHNS and CDR2 SASEGT. V dropped 4 bases and J dropped 5; count of bases not matched to a gene: 13. CDR3 length: 17 residues. The CDR3 nucleotides read TGTGCCAGCAGTGTTTTTTTCGGCGGGACTAAAACCGGGGAGCTGTTTTTT. It yields the protein CASSVFFGGTKTGELFF.

CDR3 sequence: CASTLGLVSTDTQYF. CDR3 in DNA: TGTGCCAGCACCCTCGGACTAGTGAGCACAGATACGCAGTATTTT. This rearrangement joins TRBV7-9 to TRBJ2-3; TRBD2 matches 7 bases. This CDR3 is built from 15 residues. The J segment lost 0 bases and the V segment lost 7 bases, leaving 7 bases of the junction unmatched. Germline V CDR1 and CDR2: SEHNR, FQNEAQ (reference sequence).

The rearrangement uses TRBV6-5 and TRBJ2-3; tentatively, D is TRBD2 (6 bases). The V gene's germline CDR1 is MNHEY and CDR2 SVGAGI. The CDR3 consists of 15 residues. V was pared by 9 bases and J by 0 bases, with 16 bases between. The CDR3 DNA reads as TGTGCCAGTTCTCTCGGGGGAATTAGCACAGATACGCAGTATTTT. Translation gives CASSLGGISTDTQYF.

The gene calls are TRBV28 and TRBJ1-2; D unclear. Germline V gives CDR1 MDHEN, CDR2 SYDVKM. V was clipped by 5 bases and J by 4 bases, with 23 bases between them. This CDR3 contains 17 residues. CDR3 protein: CASSTRRSRVDAYGYTF. CDR3 in DNA: TGTGCCAGCAGTACCCGCAGGTCGAGGGTCGATGCCTATGGCTACACCTTC.

As for this clone: At one boundary the junction diverges from the germline segment, which might be a read error. This chain connects TRBV7-7 to TRBJ2-7, with TRBD1 matching 7 bases. The length of the CDR3 is 13 residues. Germline lookup yields CDR1 SSHAT and CDR2 FNYEAQ (reference sequence). In DNA, the CDR3 is TGTGCTAGCAGCTCGGGACAGAACTACGAGCAGTACTTC. It specifies CASSSGQNYEQYF.

V usage is TRBV7-2 and J usage is TRBJ2-7; 14 bases fit TRBD2. Germline CDR1 and CDR2: SGHTA and FQGNSA. V lost 3 bases to trimming and J lost 6 bases; unmatched junction nucleotides: 4. The length of the CDR3 is 15 residues. For the CDR3, the DNA is TGTGCCAGCAGCTTGGGACTAGCGGGAGTGTTCGAGCAGTACTTC. Residues: CASSLGLAGVFEQYF.

The V call is TRBV27, the J call TRBJ2-4; weak D call: TRBD2 (6 bases). The CDR3 totals 17 residues. From germline, CDR1 is MNHEY and CDR2 SMNVEV (reference sequence). V lost 1 base and J lost 1, with 14 bases in between. CDR3 amino acids: CASSLLDGRGAKNIQYF. CDR3 DNA: TGTGCCAGCAGTTTATTAGACGGGAGAGGTGCCAAAAACATTCAGTACTTC.

The chain carries TRBV29-1 and TRBJ1-4, with D possibly TRBD1 on 5 matching bases. The CDR3 length is 13 residues. V gave up 5 bases and J gave up 2 bases, with 9 bases separating them. Germline V gene data show CDR1 as SQVTM and CDR2 as ANQGSEA. Written as DNA, the CDR3 is TGCAGCGTTAGGACATTGACTAATGAAAAACTGTTTTTT. Translation gives CSVRTLTNEKLFF.

The chain links TRBV29-1 to TRBJ2-3; TRBD1 agrees at 8 bases. The V gene's germline CDR1 is SQVTM and CDR2 ANQGSEA. Trimming at V came to 6 bases and at J to 2 bases, leaving 16 bases not matched to a gene. The CDR3 sequence is 17 residues long. CDR3 sequence (DNA): TGCAGCGTCCTCCTGATTCCCGGACAGGGTCACACAGATACGCAGTATTTT. This encodes CSVLLIPGQGHTDTQYF.

This chain links TRBV7-2 with TRBJ2-1; 7 nucleotides align to TRBD1. Germline V gene lookup returns CDR1 SGHTA and CDR2 FQGNSA. The trim removed 4 bases at V and 13 bases at J, leaving 10 bases unmatched. The CDR3 consists of 13 residues. The CDR3 nucleotides read TGTGCCAGCAGCTGGGGGAACAGGGGTGGACAGTTCTTC. Translating it yields CASSWGNRGGQFF. Variable domain in full (rest from reference TRBV7-2 and TRBJ2-1): GAGVSQSPSNKVTEKGKDVELRCDPISGHTALYWYRQSLGQGLEFLIYFQGNSAPDKSGLPSDRFSAERTGGSVSTLTIQRTQQEDSAVYLCASSWGNRGGQFFGPGTRLTVL.

The chain links TRBV29-1 to TRBJ2-1; D not certain. Germline V CDR1 and CDR2: SQVTM, ANQGSEA. The CDR3 covers 11 residues. Trimming removed 5 bases from V and 6 bases from J, with 8 bases in between. The CDR3 region is CSVRLGNEQFF. CDR3 DNA sequence: TGCAGCGTTAGGCTAGGCAATGAGCAGTTCTTC.

This rearrangement joins TRBV6-5 to TRBJ1-1; TRBD1 agrees at 8 bases. V was pared by 7 bases and J by 0 bases, with 7 bases of the junction left unmatched. The germline gives CDR1 MNHEY, CDR2 SVGAGI. CDR3 length: 15 amino acids. Written as DNA, the CDR3 is TGTGCCAGCAACATCAGGACAGGGCTGAACACTGAAGCTTTCTTT. This codes for CASNIRTGLNTEAFF.

The chain links TRBV7-2 to TRBJ2-7; no definite D call. The ends were cut back, 5 bases at V and 4 bases at J, with 21 bases in the middle. Germline V lookup: CDR1 SGHTA, CDR2 FQGNSA. CDR3 size: 16 residues. CDR3 residues: CASSLRVGWSRYEQYF. The CDR3 DNA reads as TGTGCCAGCAGCCTCCGGGTCGGGTGGTCTCGGTACGAGCAGTACTTC.

The chain links TRBV6-5 to TRBJ2-5; a weak D match, TRBD2 (6 bases). There are 15 residues in the CDR3. The V end was cut by 0 bases, the J end by 5 bases, with 13 bases between. Germline V gives CDR1 MNHEY, CDR2 SVGAGI. Here the CDR3 reads CASSYSEEGRETQYF. In DNA, the CDR3 is TGTGCCAGCAGTTACTCGGAGGAGGGGAGGGAGACCCAGTACTTC.

The gene calls are TRBV9 and TRBJ2-3, with 7 positions matching TRBD1. CDR1 SGDLS and CDR2 YYNGEE come from the germline V gene. With V trimmed by 3 bases and J by 8 bases, 9 bases remained unmatched. CDR3 length: 14 residues. CDR3 sequence: CASSEGTVRSTQYF. CDR3 coding DNA: TGTGCCAGCAGCGAGGGGACAGTTCGGAGTACGCAGTATTTT.

This chain joins TRBV2 and TRBJ2-7; possible D gene TRBD1, 6 bases. This CDR3 contains 12 residues. Trimming took off 6 bases at V and 3 bases at J, with 9 bases between the two ends. Germline CDR1 SNHLY, CDR2 FYNNEI. CDR3 sequence (DNA): TGTGCCAGCAGGGGGGACATCTACGAGCAGTACTTC. It codes for CASRGDIYEQYF. Drawing the rest from reference TRBV2 and TRBJ2-7, the complete variable domain is EPEVTQTPSHQVTQMGQEVILRCVPISNHLYFYWYRQILGQKVEFLVSFYNNEISEKSEIFDDQFSVERPDGSNFTLKIRSTKLEDSAMYFCASRGDIYEQYFGPGTRLTVT.

V usage is TRBV5-1 and J usage is TRBJ2-1, with D possibly being TRBD2 (5 bases). The germline V and J ends were trimmed by 3 bases and 0 bases, with 13 bases remaining between them. CDR3 length: 16 amino acids. CDR1 is SGHRS and CDR2 is YFSETQ in the germline V gene. The chain's CDR3 is CASSSGGRSSYNEQFF. DNA of the CDR3: TGCGCCAGCAGCTCCGGAGGCAGGAGCTCCTACAATGAGCAGTTCTTC.

This CDR3 reads CAWSVKLAVNEQFF. In DNA form, the CDR3 reads TGTGCCTGGAGTGTTAAACTGGCGGTCAATGAGCAGTTCTTC. The chain is built from TRBV30 and TRBJ2-1; D uncertain. Germline V gene sequence: CDR1 GTSNPN, CDR2 SVGIG (reference sequence). Trimming cost V 0 bases and J 6 bases, with 12 bases left between them. The CDR3 extends over 14 amino acids.

This chain uses TRBV14 with TRBJ2-7, with 8 positions matching TRBD2. The CDR3 runs 15 residues. CDR1 and CDR2 (germline): SGHDN, FVKESK. The V gene end was trimmed by 4 bases and the J gene end by 0 bases; junction bases not matched to a gene: 5. The DNA of the CDR3 is TGTGCCAGCAGCCCGGGACTAGTTTCCTCCTACGAGCAGTACTTC. It is translated as CASSPGLVSSYEQYF.

The rearrangement uses TRBV28 and TRBJ1-6; 7 bases are a match to TRBD1. CDR3 length: 16 residues. The trim removed 7 bases at V and 8 bases at J, leaving 14 bases unmatched. CDR1 is MDHEN and CDR2 is SYDVKM in the germline V gene. CDR3 sequence: CASMGFVTGNYSPLHF. The CDR3 bases are TGTGCCAGCATGGGCTTCGTGACAGGGAATTATTCACCCCTCCACTTT.

The chain has TRBV19 and TRBJ1-4; D possibly corresponds to TRBD1 (6 bases). V lost 6 bases, J lost 8 bases, and 19 bases lay in between. Germline V CDR1 and CDR2: LNHDA, SQIVND (reference sequence). The CDR3 has 15 amino acids. CDR3 in amino acids: CASRPAWDKGEKLFF. As DNA, the CDR3 is TGTGCCAGTAGACCCGCCTGGGACAAGGGGGAAAAACTGTTTTTT.

The chain carries TRBV6-6 and TRBJ2-7, with TRBD1 as a possible D gene (5 bases). The CDR3 loop spans 12 amino acids. CDR1 and CDR2 (germline): MNHNY, SVGAGI (reference sequence). The ends were cut back, 7 bases at V and 0 bases at J, with 7 bases in the middle. CDR3 coding DNA: TGTGCCAGCACTGGACACTCCTACGAGCAGTACTTC. As protein: CASTGHSYEQYF.

The rearrangement joins TRBV14 to TRBJ1-3, with D unresolved. Germline V CDR1 and CDR2: SGHDN, FVKESK. The CDR3 consists of 15 residues. Trimming removed 0 bases from V and 5 bases from J, with 11 bases in between. The CDR3: CASSQDLTVRNTIYF. The CDR3 coding sequence is TGTGCCAGCAGCCAAGATCTTACGGTCAGAAACACCATATATTTT.

The chain uses TRBV6-5 and TRBJ2-7; D ambiguous. The CDR3 is 14 amino acids. V dropped 0 bases and J dropped 4 bases, with 10 bases sitting between them. Germline lookup yields CDR1 MNHEY and CDR2 SVGAGI. CDR3 coding DNA: TGTGCCAGCAGTTACTCGTCGCCGGGTTACGAGCAGTACTTC. Its protein is CASSYSSPGYEQYF.

The chain combines TRBV27 with TRBJ2-1; 9 nucleotides align to TRBD1. V trimming: 6 bases; J trimming: 6 bases; junction bases outside the gene matches: 6. Germline lookup yields CDR1 MNHEY and CDR2 SMNVEV (reference sequence). This CDR3 has 14 residues. CDR3 sequence reads: CASSLSGQGNEQFF. The CDR3 coding sequence is TGTGCCAGCAGCCTGTCGGGACAGGGCAATGAGCAGTTCTTC.

The J gene is TRBJ2-1, the V gene TRBV5-1, with 10 bases lining up with TRBD2. Germline CDR1 is SGHRS and CDR2 is YFSETQ. The CDR3 extends over 18 amino acids. Losses at the gene ends were 0 bases for V and 9 bases for J; bases not matched to a gene: 15. This CDR3 reads CASSLDPRDSGRIGEQFF. The CDR3 DNA reads as TGCGCCAGCAGCTTGGACCCCCGGGATAGCGGGAGGATTGGTGAGCAGTTCTTC.

The genes are TRBV6-6 and TRBJ2-2; 10 nucleotides line up with TRBD2. V was clipped by 8 bases and J by 4 bases; unmatched bases: 10. Per the germline V gene, CDR1 is MNHNY and CDR2 is SVGAGI (reference sequence). CDR3 length: 16 amino acids. In DNA form, the CDR3 reads TGTGCCAGCTCACCCACCGGGACTAGCGTCACCGGGGAGCTGTTTTTT. It codes for CASSPTGTSVTGELFF.

This chain uses TRBV5-5 with TRBJ2-3, with D perhaps matching TRBD1 (6 bases). Germline CDR1 and CDR2: SGHKS and YYEKEE (reference sequence). The CDR3 contains 16 residues. V was trimmed by 3 bases and J by 3 bases, leaving 17 bases between them. CDR3 loop: CASSSNPTGTTDTQYF. In nucleotides, the CDR3 is TGTGCCAGCAGCTCAAACCCTACAGGGACGACAGATACGCAGTATTTT.

The chain has TRBV9 and TRBJ2-7, with no clear D. Germline V CDR1 and CDR2: SGDLS, YYNGEE. This CDR3 is built from 12 residues. V was shortened by 3 bases and J by 6 bases, with 10 bases between the two germline ends. CDR3 residues: CASSGIGREQYF. DNA for the CDR3: TGTGCCAGCAGCGGGATTGGGCGCGAGCAGTACTTC. Using reference TRBV9 and TRBJ2-7 for the parts outside the CDR3, the full variable domain is DSGVTQTPKHLITATGQRVTLRCSPRSGDLSVYWYQQSLDQGLQFLIQYYNGEERAKGNILERFSAQQFPDLHSELNLSSLELGDSALYFCASSGIGREQYFGPGTRLTVT.